These 5 T cell receptor beta chains were all obtained from the same sample, sequenced in a study of T-cell memory formation after mild COVID-19. MiXCR, run by TCRdb on the 5' RACE reads, gives a single entry per CDR3 protein. This table holds about half a million distinct CDR3 sequences, roughly 20% found once. The sequencing input was PBMCs or a T cell subset sorted from them (not recorded which). The origin of the receptors is an adult woman who had mild COVID-19 (a few samples of this study predate the infection). Cell type and time point are not known.

V and J are TRBV7-8 and TRBJ2-7; D might be TRBD1 (6 bases). V dropped 6 bases and J dropped 5 bases, with 14 bases sitting between them. Germline V lookup: CDR1 SGHVS, CDR2 FQNEAQ. The CDR3 contains 13 residues. The CDR3 region has the DNA TGTGCCAGCAGTTTGGACAGAGCCCACGAGCAGTACTTC. This codes for CASSLDRAHEQYF.

This chain links TRBV10-3 with TRBJ2-1; D might be TRBD1 or TRBD2, each matching 5 bases. The CDR3 length is 17 residues. Trimming pared 3 bases from V and 4 bases from J, leaving 19 bases between. Per the germline V gene, CDR1 is ENHRY and CDR2 is SYGVKD. Here the CDR3 reads CAISDPMGEKSYNEQFF. The CDR3 DNA follows: TGTGCCATCAGTGACCCGATGGGGGAGAAGAGTTACAATGAGCAGTTCTTC.

The chain has TRBV7-2 and TRBJ1-5; weak D call: TRBD1 (5 bases). The CDR3 is made up of 15 amino acids. Trimming removed 1 base at V and 6 bases at J, with 13 bases between. Per the germline V gene, CDR1 is SGHTA and CDR2 is FQGNSA. DNA for the CDR3: TGTGCCAGCAGCTTAGGAGGGGAGATGGTTCAGCCCCAGCATTTT. It translates to CASSLGGEMVQPQHF.

The V call is TRBV9, the J call TRBJ1-3; the D gene is possibly TRBD1 (5 bases). CDR3 length equals 17 residues. Germline-derived CDR1 and CDR2 are SGDLS and YYNGEE. Trimming took 4 bases from V and 2 from J, leaving 19 bases between them. Here the CDR3 reads CASSPRSGGVAGNTIYF. CDR3 nucleotide sequence: TGTGCCAGCAGCCCCCGTAGCGGAGGGGTAGCTGGAAACACCATATATTTT.

CDR3 in amino acids: CASSPSGTGGIGYTF. The DNA for the CDR3 is TGTGCCAGCAGCCCGAGCGGGACAGGGGGCATTGGCTACACCTTC. The chain combines TRBV7-9 with TRBJ1-2; 12 bases align to TRBD1. The CDR3 sequence is 15 residues long. V was pared by 5 bases and J by 7 bases, with 8 bases of the junction left unmatched. Per the germline V gene, CDR1 is SEHNR and CDR2 is FQNEAQ (reference sequence).